Sequencing of this TCR beta chain was carried out in a study of blood T cell repertoires in COVID-19 (dated by TCRdb to between 2020 and 2021). For the study in its entirety: Samples covering the acute and convalescent phases of COVID-19 were provided by collaborators in the United States, Italy and Spain. The prospective study material was composed of cDNA or gDNA derived from T cells, B-cell-depleted T cells, or PBMCs. Subjects who had been exposed to COVID-19, were actively infected with it, or had recovered from it provided the deeply sampled blood TCRbeta repertoires that made up the dataset. The repertoires were released in a freely available public database meant as a resource for research on the immune response to SARS-CoV-2. The samples were drawn from two sources: the first 160 participants of the ongoing ImmuneRACE study, and 1,200 or so subjects contributed by 6 global collaborators. The sample metadata nearly always contained a de-identified subject ID, COVID-19 status, age in years and sex. Where available, HLA class I and class II types were obtained from metadata supplied by the sample provider rather than from assay-based typing. Paper-wide results and their limitations: Clinical and demographic metadata were provided uncurated, with the amount varying by source and participant.

This clone showed up just once. Its binding antigen is unknown. Within one base of it there is no much larger clone, and no base qualities were kept. The immunoSEQ Assay, a bias-controlled multiplex PCR, was used to amplify TCRbeta CDR3 regions from genomic DNA. In the paper's pipeline: Nucleated cell counts per sample were estimated from amplification of reference gene primers within the assay. To quantify the absolute abundance of each unique TCRbeta CDR3 rearrangement, sequence reads were collapsed and filtered. For each sample, productive Simpson clonality was calculated by taking the square root of Simpson's diversity index across productive rearrangements. TCRdb's version of the immuneACCESS table is confined to in-frame rearrangements and falls short of the full clone set. An unresolved V gene accounts for under half of the shortfall where checked; the remainder is of unknown origin. That table furnishes V, J and clone size, whereas the DNA furnished D and trimming. Within this sample are over 350,000 clones, with about 89% of them counted one time only. The top ten clones comprise about 4.3% of the sample.

The CDR3 spans 15 residues, from the cysteine through the phenylalanine. Just CDR3 DNA is preserved here, 45 bases in frame from base 1. The junction carries 12 bases between V and J, which are trimmed by 3 bases and 2 bases respectively. According to the germline V gene, CDR1 reads SGHTA and CDR2 reads FQGNSA. Whole blood was collected in K2EDTA tubes by collaborating institutions according to the institutions' own protocols. For TCRbeta analysis, collaborators shipped samples as frozen whole blood, isolated PBMCs, or DNA extracted from either of those sample types. Rearrangement joined TRBV7-2 to TRBJ2-3; the D gene is perhaps TRBD1, from 6 matching bases. The sequencing input was peripheral blood. This TCR was sampled from a woman in her thirties with acute or convalescent COVID-19. In nucleotides, the sequence is TGTGCCAGCAGCTTGTTTTTGGGGGCCACAGATACGCAGTATTTT. Its protein is CASSLFLGATDTQYF. Reference TRBV7-2 and TRBJ2-3 proteins supply the regions before and after the CDR3; the full variable domain is: GAGVSQSPSNKVTEKGKDVELRCDPISGHTALYWYRQSLGQGLEFLIYFQGNSAPDKSGLPSDRFSAERTGGSVSTLTIQRTQQEDSAVYLCASSLFLGATDTQYFGPGTRLTVL.